The rows below give T cell receptor beta chains drawn from one sample of a study of shared T cell receptors in the human thymus. Data came from immunoSEQ multiplex PCR; TCRdb stores just in-frame clones and leaves some out. Counted here are more than 300,000 clones, roughly 94% occurring once; the ten biggest clones make up approximately 0.018%. Sequencing was done on a sample of thymocytes. Receptors originate from a human donor. Each CDR3 is given with its conserved first and last residue. D genes are given only for firm matches. Size tells how often a clone was seen (once, few, many) or the class of an expanded clone, and some rows leave it out.

D,J,V,size,CDR3,DNA
TRBD2,TRBJ2-7,TRBV7-2,-,CASSSAPPEREQYEQYF,TGTGCCAGCAGCTCGGCACCCCCCGAGCGGGAGCAGTACGAGCAGTACTTC
-,TRBJ1-2,TRBV6-5,few,CASSYDTNYGYTF,TGTGCCAGCAGTTACGACACCAACTATGGCTACACCTTC
TRBD1,TRBJ1-4,TRBV5-5,-,CASSYQGALWEKLFF,TGTGCCAGCAGCTACCAGGGGGCGCTATGGGAAAAACTGTTTTTT
-,TRBJ2-7,TRBV28,-,CASSPSRQLYEQYF,TGTGCCAGCAGCCCATCCCGACAGCTCTACGAGCAGTACTTC
TRBD1,TRBJ2-5,TRBV10-3,-,CAISESGQAETQYF,TGTGCCATCAGTGAGTCAGGACAGGCAGAGACCCAGTACTTC
-,TRBJ1-1,TRBV19,-,CASATPTKTPPDPGAMNTEAFF,TGTGCCAGTGCTACCCCCACTAAAACGCCACCCGACCCGGGGGCAATGAACACTGAAGCTTTCTTT
TRBD1,TRBJ2-4,TRBV19,-,CASSIPGTGEDKNIQYF,TGTGCCAGTAGTATCCCGGGGACAGGGGAGGACAAAAACATTCAGTACTTC
-,TRBJ1-2,TRBV28,-,CASTHRQSNYGYTF,TGTGCCAGCACCCATAGGCAGTCCAACTATGGCTACACCTTC
-,TRBJ2-7,TRBV28,-,CASTPSPPLWEQYF,TGTGCCAGCACCCCCTCACCCCCTCTCTGGGAGCAGTACTTC
-,TRBJ1-5,TRBV19,-,CASSLSYGGHPNQPQHF,TGTGCCAGTAGCTTGTCCTACGGGGGGCACCCCAATCAGCCCCAGCATTTT
TRBD2,TRBJ2-5,TRBV6-1,-,CASSEGLREGRETQYF,TGTGCCAGCAGTGAGGGGTTGAGGGAGGGCCGTGAGACCCAGTACTTC
TRBD2,TRBJ2-1,TRBV14,-,CASSQDREAGGPYNEQFF,TGTGCCAGCAGCCAAGACCGGGAAGCGGGAGGGCCTTACAATGAGCAGTTCTTC
-,TRBJ2-7,TRBV19,-,CASSELYRVSYEQYF,TGTGCCAGTAGCGAATTATACCGGGTCTCCTACGAGCAGTACTTC
-,TRBJ2-7,TRBV18,-,CASSPQGLDEQYF,TGTGCCAGCTCACCCCAGGGTCTCGACGAGCAGTACTTC
TRBD2,TRBJ2-1,TRBV7-4,-,CASSLAAGGLYNEQFF,TGTGCCAGCAGCTTAGCAGCGGGAGGATTATACAATGAGCAGTTCTTC
-,TRBJ1-1,TRBV7-2,-,CASSFPDEAFF,TGTGCCAGCAGCTTTCCGGATGAAGCTTTCTTT
TRBD1,TRBJ2-5,TRBV27,-,CASSFPGGKTQYF,TGTGCCAGCAGTTTCCCAGGGGGCAAGACCCAGTACTTC
TRBD2,TRBJ2-5,TRBV4-2,once,CASSQLREGRGETQYF,TGTGCCAGCAGCCAACTCCGGGAGGGCCGGGGCGAGACCCAGTACTTC
-,TRBJ2-6,TRBV19,once,CASSIGGGANEFGANVLTF,TGTGCCAGTAGTATAGGAGGGGGGGCGAATGAGTTTGGGGCCAACGTCCTGACTTTC
-,TRBJ2-1,TRBV19,-,CASSISASGEQFF,TGTGCCAGTAGTATTAGCGCGTCAGGTGAGCAGTTCTTC
-,TRBJ1-1,TRBV1,-,CTSSPDDRNTEAFF,TGCACCAGCAGCCCTGACGACCGGAACACTGAAGCTTTCTTT
TRBD1,TRBJ2-4,TRBV19,-,CASSTQTGGGNIQYF,TGTGCCAGTAGTACCCAAACAGGGGGCGGGAACATTCAGTACTTC
-,TRBJ1-2,TRBV2,-,CASRYGDSAAWGDYGYTF,TGTGCCAGCAGATACGGAGATAGTGCAGCCTGGGGGGACTATGGCTACACCTTC
TRBD1,TRBJ2-2,TRBV19,-,CASSIDRGHTGELFF,TGTGCCAGTAGTATCGACAGGGGACACACCGGGGAGCTGTTTTTT
-,TRBJ1-4,TRBV28,-,CASTYRAVNEKLFF,TGTGCCAGCACCTACCGGGCCGTTAATGAAAAACTGTTTTTT
-,TRBJ2-1,TRBV19,-,CARSSFSYNEQFF,TGTGCCCGGTCTAGCTTCTCCTACAATGAGCAGTTCTTC
-,TRBJ1-2,TRBV27,-,CASTAAGLRNYGYTF,TGTGCCAGCACTGCAGCAGGGCTTAGAAACTATGGCTACACCTTC
TRBD1,TRBJ1-5,TRBV7-9,-,CASSLDPRVEGAYQPQHF,TGTGCCAGCAGCTTAGACCCCAGAGTAGAGGGGGCTTACCAGCCCCAGCATTTT
-,TRBJ2-1,TRBV6-5,-,CASRGTDTYNEQFF,TGTGCCAGCAGAGGGACGGACACCTACAATGAGCAGTTCTTC
-,TRBJ1-1,TRBV7-8,few,CASSLFSAEAFF,TGTGCCAGCAGCTTATTTTCCGCTGAAGCTTTCTTT
-,TRBJ1-5,TRBV28,-,CASSFRTDSRNQPQHF,TGTGCCAGCAGTTTTCGGACCGACAGTAGGAATCAGCCCCAGCATTTT
-,TRBJ2-7,TRBV10-3,-,CAISDSSHYEQYF,TGTGCCATCAGCGACAGTTCCCACTACGAGCAGTACTTC
TRBD1,TRBJ1-1,TRBV5-1,-,CASSLANPTGGVGLNTEAFF,TGCGCCAGCAGCTTGGCAAACCCTACAGGGGGCGTAGGACTGAACACTGAAGCTTTCTTT
-,TRBJ1-2,TRBV6-6,-,CASSYCIPRWDHGYTF,TGTGCCAGCAGTTACTGTATCCCCAGGTGGGACCATGGCTACACCTTC
-,TRBJ2-7,TRBV18,-,CASSPCAETPYEQYF,TGTGCCAGCTCACCCTGCGCAGAGACCCCCTACGAGCAGTACTTC
TRBD1,TRBJ1-1,TRBV7-9,-,CASSLATGVNTEAFF,TGTGCCAGCAGCTTAGCAACAGGGGTCAACACTGAAGCTTTCTTT
-,TRBJ2-7,TRBV5-6,-,CASSWRGLVSYEQYF,TGTGCCAGCAGCTGGAGGGGCCTAGTCTCCTACGAGCAGTACTTC
-,TRBJ2-5,TRBV2,-,CASGRRETQYF,TGTGCCAGTGGGAGGCGGGAGACCCAGTACTTC
-,TRBJ2-2,TRBV4-1,-,CASSIRTRPNTGELFF,TGCGCCAGCAGCATCCGGACCCGTCCGAACACCGGGGAGCTGTTTTTT
-,TRBJ1-5,TRBV19,-,CASRTPGQPARPQHF,TGTGCCAGTAGGACCCCGGGACAACCGGCGAGGCCCCAGCATTTT
TRBD1,TRBJ1-2,TRBV30,-,CAWSSILSGGPPYGYTF,TGTGCCTGGAGTTCAATCCTCTCAGGGGGCCCTCCCTATGGCTACACCTTC
-,TRBJ1-2,TRBV10-3,-,CAIGGLDGGYTF,TGTGCCATCGGGGGGCTAGATGGAGGCTACACCTTC
-,TRBJ2-4,TRBV11-2,-,CASSLDNGDLAKNIQYF,TGTGCCAGCAGTTTGGACAACGGGGATCTAGCCAAAAACATTCAGTACTTC
-,TRBJ1-1,TRBV10-2,-,CASSDRGNTEAFF,TGCGCCAGCAGTGATCGGGGGAACACTGAAGCTTTCTTT
-,TRBJ2-7,TRBV6-1,-,CASSEGQRVSYEQYF,TGTGCCAGCAGTGAAGGCCAGCGGGTTTCCTACGAGCAGTACTTC
TRBD1,TRBJ1-5,TRBV19,-,CASSDETGAEGNQPQHF,TGTGCCAGTTCCGACGAGACAGGGGCAGAAGGCAATCAGCCCCAGCATTTT
-,TRBJ2-6,TRBV14,-,CASSQVTGANVLTF,TGTGCCAGCAGCCAAGTGACCGGGGCCAACGTCCTGACTTTC
TRBD1,TRBJ1-1,TRBV7-2,-,CASSPGQGSKAFF,TGTGCCAGCAGCCCCGGACAGGGGAGTAAAGCTTTCTTT